The 17 T cell receptor beta chains in this list originate from one sample, sequenced in a study of lymphopenia after photon versus proton radiotherapy. Assay: immunoSEQ multiplex PCR; the TCRdb copy retains only in-frame clones and omits some. The sample yields 35,000 to 40,000 clones, 85% to 90% seen once. The starting material was peripheral blood, obtained from a patient treated with photon-based radiotherapy. Receptors were obtained from a man in his fifties with gastric cancer.

This rearrangement joins TRBV30 to TRBJ1-1; the D gene is possibly TRBD1 (5 bases). CDR3 length: 14 residues. V gave up 4 bases and J gave up 4 bases, with 16 bases separating them. Germline CDR1 GTSNPN, CDR2 SVGIG (reference sequence). CDR3 in DNA: TGTGCCTGGACCAAACGGGGGGTTAGCACTGAAGCTTTCTTT. This sequence encodes CAWTKRGVSTEAFF.

This sequence joins TRBV7-3 and TRBJ2-3; TRBD1 matches at 8 bases. CDR1 is SGHTA and CDR2 is FQGTGA in the germline V gene. This CDR3 comprises 17 residues. V was clipped by 3 bases and J by 0 bases; unmatched bases: 8. The CDR3 loop is CASSFGTGNPSTDTQYF. The CDR3 bases are TGTGCCAGCAGCTTCGGGACAGGAAACCCTAGCACAGATACGCAGTATTTT.

V and J are TRBV6-5 and TRBJ1-1, with 10 bases aligning to TRBD1. This CDR3 contains 16 residues. The ends lost 2 bases at V and 3 bases at J; junction bases unmatched: 6. Germline CDR1 reads MNHEY; CDR2 reads SVGAGI. CDR3 bases: TGTGCCAGCAGTTACGACGACAGGGGGCGGTACACTGAAGCTTTCTTT. Protein product: CASSYDDRGRYTEAFF.

V usage is TRBV14 and J usage is TRBJ2-6; 9 nucleotides align to TRBD1. CDR1 is SGHDN and CDR2 is FVKESK in the germline V gene. Trimming at V came to 4 bases and at J to 8 bases, leaving 9 bases not matched to a gene. The CDR3 runs to 16 residues. The CDR3 protein is CASSLGGTGMSNVLTF. The CDR3 coding sequence is TGTGCCAGCAGCCTGGGTGGGACAGGGATGTCCAACGTCCTGACTTTC. The whole variable domain, filled in from reference TRBV14 and TRBJ2-6, reads EAGVTQFPSHSVIEKGQTVTLRCDPISGHDNLYWYRRVMGKEIKFLLHFVKESKQDESGMPNNRFLAERTGGTYSTLKVQPAELEDSGVYFCASSLGGTGMSNVLTFGAGSRLTVL.

This clone has a single count. This chain uses TRBV7-9 with TRBJ2-7; 13 positions agree with TRBD2. This CDR3 has 16 amino acids. The junction had 10 bases not matched to a gene; V was cut back by 5 bases and J by 6 bases. Germline values: CDR1 SEHNR, CDR2 FQNEAQ (reference sequence). The CDR3 region has the DNA TGTGCCAGCAGCGCCGCGCCGGGACTAGCGGGATTCGAGCAGTACTTC. Translation gives CASSAAPGLAGFEQYF.

The genes are TRBV28 and TRBJ1-2; perhaps TRBD1 as D (5 bases). CDR3 length: 13 amino acids. Looked up from germline, CDR1 is MDHEN and CDR2 is SYDVKM. Trimming took off 7 bases at V and 0 bases at J, with 9 bases between the two ends. The CDR3 DNA reads TGTGCCAGCATTCCAGGGTCTAACTATGGCTACACCTTC. As protein: CASIPGSNYGYTF.

CDR3 loop: CASSPRGGDSTDTQYF. The CDR3 DNA follows: TGTGCCAGCAGCCCTCGGGGTGGGGACAGCACAGATACGCAGTATTTT. The chain employs TRBV9 and TRBJ2-3, with D tentatively TRBD1 or TRBD2 (5 bases each). CDR3 size: 16 residues. Trimming shortened V by 4 bases and J by 0 bases, and 15 bases separated the two germline ends. In germline, CDR1 is SGDLS, CDR2 YYNGEE. Looking up the rest from reference TRBV9 and TRBJ2-3 gives the full variable domain: DSGVTQTPKHLITATGQRVTLRCSPRSGDLSVYWYQQSLDQGLQFLIQYYNGEERAKGNILERFSAQQFPDLHSELNLSSLELGDSALYFCASSPRGGDSTDTQYFGPGTRLTVL.

This clone was seen just once. The V and J genes are TRBV29-1 and TRBJ1-5; D gene unclear. The CDR3 is 12 residues long. Germline V gives CDR1 SQVTM, CDR2 ANQGSEA. Trimming pared 5 bases from V and 3 bases from J, leaving 8 bases between. The CDR3 reads CSVRNTNQPQHF. The CDR3 region has the DNA TGCAGCGTTAGGAACACCAATCAGCCCCAGCATTTT.

This sequence joins TRBV9 and TRBJ2-1; possible D gene TRBD2, 6 bases. V was trimmed by 0 bases and J by 0 bases, leaving 10 bases between them. Per the germline V gene, CDR1 is SGDLS and CDR2 is YYNGEE. The CDR3 spans 16 residues. The CDR3 region is CASSVAGDLSYNEQFF. For the CDR3, the DNA is TGTGCCAGCAGCGTAGCGGGAGACCTCTCCTACAATGAGCAGTTCTTC.

V gene TRBV10-3 combines with J gene TRBJ2-1, with D unresolved. V was clipped by 4 bases and J by 12 bases, with 13 bases between them. This CDR3 is built from 12 residues. The germline V gene encodes CDR1 ENHRY and CDR2 SYGVKD. The CDR3 DNA follows: TGTGCCATCAGTGTAGACGGCTATGGGCAGTTCTTC. This encodes CAISVDGYGQFF.

V is TRBV6-1 and J is TRBJ2-1, with 10 positions matching TRBD2. Looked up from germline, CDR1 is MNHNS and CDR2 is SASEGT. The length of the CDR3 is 14 residues. This CDR3 is CVLTSGSSYNEQFF. Here the CDR3 DNA reads TGTGTCTTGACTAGCGGGTCCTCCTACAATGAGCAGTTCTTC.

V is TRBV11-1 and J is TRBJ1-3, with D unclear. From germline, CDR1 is SGHAT and CDR2 FQDESV (reference sequence). The V end was cut by 4 bases, the J end by 2 bases, with 6 bases between. This CDR3 is built from 13 residues. CDR3 in DNA: TGTGCCAGCAGCTCGGACGCTGGAAACACCATATATTTT. Amino acids: CASSSDAGNTIYF. Using reference TRBV11-1 and TRBJ1-3 for the parts outside the CDR3, the full variable domain is EAEVAQSPRYKITEKSQAVAFWCDPISGHATLYWYRQILGQGPELLVQFQDESVVDDSQLPKDRFSAERLKGVDSTLKIQPAELGDSAMYLCASSSDAGNTIYFGEGSWLTVV.

V usage is TRBV29-1 and J usage is TRBJ2-3; possible D gene TRBD2, 5 bases. CDR1 is SQVTM and CDR2 is ANQGSEA in the germline V gene. V was clipped by 6 bases and J by 6 bases, with 10 bases between them. The CDR3 spans 11 residues. The DNA for the CDR3 is TGCAGCGTGCGGGCGTCGGATACGCAGTATTTT. This codes for CSVRASDTQYF.

V usage is TRBV6-4 and J usage is TRBJ1-1, with D maybe TRBD1 (5 bases). Germline CDR1 MRHNA, CDR2 SNTAGT. CDR3 length equals 14 residues. The ends were cut back, 2 bases at V and 4 bases at J, with 11 bases in the middle. CDR3 loop: CASSDGGGVTEAFF. The CDR3 bases are TGTGCCAGCAGTGACGGCGGGGGGGTCACTGAAGCTTTCTTT.

This chain joins TRBV29-1 and TRBJ2-4; D is unclear. Trimming took off 3 bases at V and 0 bases at J, with 6 bases between the two ends. The CDR3 has 13 residues. In germline, CDR1 is SQVTM, CDR2 ANQGSEA. The CDR3 reads CSVEIEAKNIQYF. CDR3 bases: TGCAGCGTTGAGATAGAAGCCAAAAACATTCAGTACTTC.

The rearrangement joins TRBV6-8 to TRBJ1-1, with TRBD1 matching 7 bases. The germline V gene encodes CDR1 MNHGY and CDR2 SAAAGT. V lost 5 bases to trimming and J lost 1 base; unmatched junction nucleotides: 1. This CDR3 region has 13 residues. For the CDR3, the DNA is TGTGCCAGCAGTCGGACAGGGAACACTGAAGCTTTCTTT. Amino acids: CASSRTGNTEAFF.

V is TRBV5-6 and J is TRBJ2-7; D remains ambiguous. The CDR3 length is 13 residues. The germline CDR1 and CDR2 sequences are SGHDT and YYEEEE. Trimming took 0 bases from V and 6 from J, leaving 10 bases between them. The DNA for the CDR3 is TGTGCCAGCAGCTTGGTCTTGGCAACCGAGCAGTACTTC. Protein: CASSLVLATEQYF.